Listed below are T cell receptor beta chains from one sample, sequenced in a study of blood T cell repertoires in COVID-19. Here immunoSEQ multiplex PCR was the method, and the copy in TCRdb shows in-frame clones only, minus some. Of 120,000 to 150,000 clones listed, just over 85% are singletons. What was sequenced was peripheral blood. The receptors were sampled from an older woman with acute or convalescent COVID-19. Both conserved end residues are part of each CDR3. The D gene is left open where the match is weak. The size entry is marked missing in some rows and otherwise reads once, few, many or a size class.

j_gene | v_gene | d_gene | abundance | CDR3aa | CDR3nt
TRBJ1-1 | TRBV6-5 | - | - | CASSYSRGNTEAFF | TGTGCCAGCAGTTACTCGAGAGGGAACACTGAAGCTTTCTTT
TRBJ2-3 | TRBV7-9 | TRBD2 | - | CASSLGSLRGGPGDTQYF | TGTGCCAGCAGCTTGGGGAGCTTGCGGGGGGGCCCGGGAGATACGCAGTATTTT
TRBJ1-6 | TRBV9 | - | - | CASSVGQRSSPLHF | TGTGCCAGCAGCGTAGGACAGAGATCCTCACCCCTCCACTTT
TRBJ1-5 | TRBV28 | - | - | CASSLGGAPNQPQHF | TGTGCCAGCAGTTTAGGGGGGGCGCCTAATCAGCCCCAGCATTTT
TRBJ1-2 | TRBV6-4 | TRBD1 | - | CASRPRGTVNYGYTF | TGTGCCAGCAGACCACGTGGGACAGTTAACTATGGCTACACCTTC
TRBJ1-2 | TRBV18 | - | - | CASSPMGTSNYGYTF | TGTGCCAGCTCACCGATGGGCACCTCTAACTATGGCTACACCTTC
TRBJ2-2 | TRBV28 | TRBD1 | - | CASSHGTGNTGELFF | TGTGCCAGCAGCCATGGGACAGGGAACACCGGGGAGCTGTTTTTT
TRBJ2-1 | TRBV6-2/TRBV6-3 | - | few | CASSYSDWAYNEQFF | TGTGCCAGCAGTTACTCAGACTGGGCCTACAATGAGCAGTTCTTC
TRBJ1-3 | TRBV25-1 | - | - | CASSEYADSGNTIYF | TGTGCCAGCAGTGAATACGCGGACTCTGGAAACACCATATATTTT
TRBJ2-3 | TRBV19 | TRBD2 | - | CAVAGPWGGSTDTQYF | TGTGCCGTAGCAGGCCCCTGGGGGGGTTCCACAGATACGCAGTATTTT
TRBJ1-2 | TRBV7-2 | - | - | CASTVGGDYGYTF | TGTGCCAGCACCGTAGGGGGGGACTATGGCTACACCTTC
TRBJ1-2 | TRBV19 | TRBD1 | - | CASSMNRGYGYTF | TGTGCCAGTAGTATGAACAGGGGGTATGGCTACACCTTC
TRBJ1-1 | TRBV2 | TRBD1 | - | CASLKGQGVTAFF | TGTGCCAGCCTTAAGGGACAGGGGGTAACGGCTTTCTTT
TRBJ1-3 | TRBV18 | - | - | CASSPRTTGQSGNTIYF | TGTGCCAGCTCACCCCGAACGACTGGACAGTCTGGAAACACCATATATTTT
TRBJ2-7 | TRBV5-1 | TRBD1 | - | CASSLGTGGYEQYF | TGCGCCAGCAGCCTCGGGACAGGGGGCTACGAGCAGTACTTC
TRBJ2-7 | TRBV12-3/TRBV12-4 | - | - | CASSFIRVSVQYF | TGTGCCAGCAGTTTTATTCGGGTTTCGGTGCAGTACTTC
TRBJ2-5 | TRBV7-8 | - | - | CASSRGGRGEETQYF | TGTGCCAGCAGCCGAGGGGGCAGGGGGGAAGAGACCCAGTACTTC
TRBJ1-6 | TRBV29-1 | - | few | CSVTRDYNSPLHF | TGCAGCGTTACCCGGGACTATAATTCACCCCTCCACTTT
TRBJ2-3 | TRBV19 | TRBD2 | - | CASGGLAGRTDTQYF | TGTGCCAGTGGGGGACTAGCGGGTAGGACAGATACGCAGTATTTT
TRBJ1-5 | TRBV28 | - | - | CASSFAGNQPQHF | TGTGCCAGCAGTTTCGCAGGGAATCAGCCCCAGCATTTT
TRBJ1-5 | TRBV5-1 | - | - | CASSFSGTSNQPQHF | TGCGCCAGCAGCTTCTCCGGGACAAGTAATCAGCCCCAGCATTTT
TRBJ1-4 | TRBV19 | TRBD1 | - | CASSTQGANEKLFF | TGTGCCAGTAGTACACAGGGGGCTAATGAAAAACTGTTTTTT
TRBJ1-4 | TRBV3-1/TRBV3-2 | - | - | CASSPPGATNEKLFF | TGTGCCAGCAGCCCCCCGGGTGCAACTAATGAAAAACTGTTTTTT
TRBJ2-3 | TRBV6-2/TRBV6-3 | - | - | CASSYELQGADTQYF | TGTGCCAGCAGTTATGAATTACAGGGAGCAGATACGCAGTATTTT
TRBJ2-1 | TRBV7-2 | - | - | CASSPERSSSYNEQFF | TGTGCCAGCAGCCCTGAACGGTCGAGCTCCTACAATGAGCAGTTCTTC
TRBJ2-7 | TRBV28 | - | - | CASTFPGDSYEQYF | TGTGCCAGCACTTTCCCGGGGGACTCCTACGAGCAGTACTTC
TRBJ2-6 | TRBV27 | - | - | CASSHGSGANVLTF | TGTGCCAGCAGTCACGGGTCTGGGGCCAACGTCCTGACTTTC
TRBJ2-1 | TRBV6-2/TRBV6-3 | TRBD2 | - | CASSTGLAGGQKFF | TGTGCCAGCAGTACGGGACTAGCGGGGGGGCAAAAGTTCTTC